What follows describes a single T cell receptor beta chain. Its matching antigen is unknown. Assay: immunoSEQ multiplex PCR; the TCRdb copy retains only in-frame clones and omits some. This table has about 120,000 clones, around 85% appearing once. The data were obtained in a study of cytomegalovirus exposure and HLA in healthy donors. In the study overall: The approximately 670 first-cohort repertoires and the 120 or so validation repertoires shared the same platform, a later analysis reported.

Study-wide results and limits: Among TCR sequences, most were rare, though some public TCRs appeared in many donors. Researchers counted roughly 160 TCR beta chains as cytomegalovirus-associated.

Germline-derived CDR1 and CDR2 are LNHNV and YYDKDF (reference sequence). The length of the CDR3 is 13 residues. Deletions cut 3 bases from V and 5 bases from J, with 9 bases between. The clonotype was recovered from a woman aged 25-40 years in good health and CMV-seronegative. The chain is built from TRBV15 and TRBJ2-3; maybe TRBD2 (6 bases). The specimen was PBMCs. CDR3 residues: CATSRWGEDTQYF. The CDR3 nucleotides are TGTGCCACCAGCAGGTGGGGGGAAGATACGCAGTATTTT.